This T cell receptor beta chain was captured by sequencing in a study of cytomegalovirus exposure and HLA in healthy donors. The study ran its PCR with 60 Vbeta and 13 Jbeta primers. Method: immunoSEQ multiplex PCR; TCRdb's copy keeps in-frame clones and lacks some. Among 95,000 to 150,000 clones listed, approximately 80% were seen once. Study-level points and caveats: The majority of TCR sequences were rare, yet some public TCRs appeared in many donors. A cluster of highly shared sequence variants was likely a sequencing artifact. The authors confirmed in vitro that three CMV-associated chains were specific for CMV antigens.

V lost 0 bases to trimming and J lost 0 bases, with 2 bases between them. The CDR3 loop spans 14 amino acids. From germline, CDR1 is KGHSH and CDR2 LQKENI. With respect to this clone: No antigen is known for it. Different DNA sequences within this sample yield the same CDR3.

Each donor was healthy, and each was a bone marrow donor. This clonotype originated in a man aged 25-40 years in good health and CMV-seropositive. The specimen was PBMCs. The V call is TRBV18, the J call TRBJ1-4; D ambiguous. DNA of the CDR3: TGTGCCAGCTCACCACCCTCAACTAATGAAAAACTGTTTTTT. It is translated as CASSPPSTNEKLFF.